This passage covers 9 T cell receptor beta chains from one sample sequenced in a study of beta chain features in type 1 diabetes. Expressed TCRB transcripts were sequenced after all isolated RNA was converted to cDNA. Sequencing used immunoSEQ multiplex PCR; TCRdb keeps in-frame clones, though not all of them. The repertoire has under 950,000 clones, 15% to 20% of them found once; the top ten carry 0.02% to 0.025%. The sequencing sample was made of naive CD4+ T cells from blood. The receptors here all came from a woman between 18 and 30 years old in good health.

CDR3 sequence: CASSRIDYYEQYF. The CDR3 nucleotides are TGTGCCAGCTCACGAATCGATTACTACGAGCAGTACTTC. V usage is TRBV18 and J usage is TRBJ2-7; D remains ambiguous. Trimming stripped 4 bases from V and 3 bases from J, with 10 bases between. The CDR3 contains 13 residues. CDR1 and CDR2 from the germline V gene are KGHSH and LQKENI. Using reference TRBV18 and TRBJ2-7 for the parts outside the CDR3, the full variable domain is NAGVMQNPRHLVRRRGQEARLRCSPMKGHSHVYWYRQLPEEGLKFMVYLQKENIIDESGMPKERFSAEFPKEGPSILRIQQVVRGDSAAYFCASSRIDYYEQYFGPGTRLTVT.

This clone was counted between two and nine times. Here the CDR3 DNA reads TGTGCCAGCAGTGAACCCCCGGCCAACGGACCCCAGTACTTC. Protein product: CASSEPPANGPQYF. The chain is built from TRBV2 and TRBJ2-5, with D unresolved. Trimming removed 2 bases from V and 9 bases from J, with 16 bases in between. The CDR3 loop spans 14 amino acids. Germline V gives CDR1 SNHLY, CDR2 FYNNEI.

The chain recombines TRBV28 with TRBJ1-1; D is unresolved. V lost 2 bases and J 9 bases, leaving 7 bases between the germline ends. CDR3 size: 11 residues. Germline CDR1 reads MDHEN; CDR2 reads SYDVKM. The CDR3: CASSLRSQAFF. The CDR3 DNA follows: TGTGCCAGCAGTTTACGGAGTCAAGCTTTCTTT.

There are a few counts of this clone. The genes are TRBV20-1 and TRBJ1-1; D is unclear. Trimming removed 3 bases from V and 6 bases from J, with 8 bases in between. This CDR3 region has 11 residues. CDR1 is DFQATT, CDR2 SNEGSKA, per germline (reference sequence). Here the CDR3 DNA reads TGCAGTGCTAGGCGGCAGGCTGAAGCTTTCTTT. The encoded protein is CSARRQAEAFF.

J is TRBJ1-5 and V is TRBV18; no reliable D call. Looked up from germline, CDR1 is KGHSH and CDR2 is LQKENI. Trimming cost V 3 bases and J 4 bases, with 7 bases left between them. The CDR3 totals 13 residues. CDR3 in amino acids: CASSPQANQPQHF. In nucleotides, the CDR3 is TGTGCCAGCTCACCCCAGGCTAATCAGCCCCAGCATTTT.

The chain carries TRBV27 and TRBJ2-3, with D possibly matching TRBD2 (5 bases). The germline V gene has CDR1 MNHEY and CDR2 SMNVEV (reference sequence). This CDR3 has 16 amino acids. The ends were cut back, 7 bases at V and 0 bases at J, with 17 bases in the middle. CDR3 sequence: CASTSRGPASTDTQYF. The CDR3 DNA sequence: TGTGCCAGCACCTCGCGAGGGCCGGCTAGCACAGATACGCAGTATTTT.

This sequence joins TRBV6-6 and TRBJ2-7; 9 bases line up with TRBD1. Looked up from germline, CDR1 is MNHNY and CDR2 is SVGAGI (reference sequence). V shed 9 bases, J shed 6 bases, and the junction held 3 bases outside the gene matches. The CDR3 has 11 amino acids. The CDR3: CASLTGGEQYF. The CDR3 region has the DNA TGTGCCAGTTTGACAGGGGGCGAGCAGTACTTC.

This chain connects TRBV5-1 to TRBJ2-3, with TRBD1 matching 7 bases. With V trimmed by 0 bases and J by 5 bases, 0 bases remained unmatched. Germline lookup yields CDR1 SGHRS and CDR2 YFSETQ. This CDR3 contains 13 residues. The CDR3 sequence is CASSLDRGDTQYF. The CDR3 DNA is TGCGCCAGCAGCTTGGACAGGGGAGATACGCAGTATTTT.

Written as DNA, the CDR3 is TGTGCCAGCGGTCGTACAGGGGTGGATGAAGCTTTCTTT. Protein: CASGRTGVDEAFF. The chain has TRBV28 and TRBJ1-1; the match to TRBD1 covers 7 bases. After removal of 8 bases from V and 7 bases from J, the junction contained 10 bases not matched to a gene. This CDR3 has 13 amino acids. Germline V lookup: CDR1 MDHEN, CDR2 SYDVKM.